This T cell receptor (beta chain) is from a study of TIL therapy for anti-PD-1-resistant metastatic lung cancer. The overall study: Progressing patients received lymphodepletion, expanded TIL infusion and IL-2. Median tumor PD-L1 proportion score was under 6.5%. Several tumors were EGFR-mutant and two were ALK-rearranged.

Sequencing used immunoSEQ v3. Libraries were prepared by immunoSEQ multiplex PCR; TCRdb keeps only in-frame clonotypes and omits some of them. The table records about 18,000 clones, about four fifths of them present only once. The time point was: pre-treatment sample, taken before nivolumab and TIL therapy. In the case of this clone: What it recognizes is unknown.

Whole-study results and caveats: TIL clonotype persistence in blood showed no apparent association with response.

Germline assignment: CDR1 SGHDN and CDR2 FVKESK. The CDR3 has 15 residues. V lost 1 base to trimming and J lost 3 bases, with 13 bases between them. The source of this sequence is a person between 25 and 79 years old with non-small cell lung cancer. This chain uses TRBV14 with TRBJ2-7; D is unclear. The sequencing here drew on blood, taken at baseline. The CDR3 here is CASSQAGVVVYEQYF. The CDR3 nucleotides read TGTGCCAGCAGCCAAGCGGGCGTAGTGGTCTACGAGCAGTACTTC.